The 32 T cell receptor beta chains presented below share a single source sample, sequenced in a study of blood T cells in healthy people across ages. A J-beta primer mix and a sample-barcoded 5' primer were used in a second PCR of roughly 7 to 12 cycles. One entry per CDR3 protein results from TCRdb running MiXCR on the 5' RACE reads. The sample records roughly 1,500,000 distinct CDR3 sequences, approximately 40% being singletons. Sequenced input: blood. The origin of the receptors is a woman aged 18 to 35 in good health.

The V and J genes are TRBV20-1 and TRBJ2-1; 12 bases are a match to TRBD2. Looked up from germline, CDR1 is DFQATT and CDR2 is SNEGSKA (reference sequence). The CDR3 is 16 amino acids. The CDR3 region is CSPGLAGITGYNEQFF. Here the CDR3 DNA reads TGCAGCCCTGGACTAGCGGGGATAACCGGATACAATGAGCAGTTCTTC.

This chain uses TRBV5-1 with TRBJ2-1; D uncertain. Germline lookup yields CDR1 SGHRS and CDR2 YFSETQ. The CDR3 has 16 amino acids. V was pared by 3 bases and J by 4 bases, with 17 bases between. The chain's CDR3 is CASSSSKQALYNEQFF. The CDR3 DNA reads TGCGCCAGCAGCTCGTCAAAGCAGGCCCTATACAATGAGCAGTTCTTC. Full variable domain (remainder filled in from reference TRBV5-1 and TRBJ2-1): KAGVTQTPRYLIKTRGQQVTLSCSPISGHRSVSWYQQTPGQGLQFLFEYFSETQRNKGNFPGRFSGRQFSNSRSEMNVSTLELGDSALYLCASSSSKQALYNEQFFGPGTRLTVL.

The genes are TRBV2 and TRBJ1-2, with D unresolved. This CDR3 is built from 14 residues. Trimming pared 8 bases from V and 4 bases from J, leaving 17 bases between. The germline V gene has CDR1 SNHLY and CDR2 FYNNEI. This chain's CDR3 is CASRFTTAGYGYTF. The CDR3, as DNA: TGTGCCAGCCGATTTACGACTGCGGGCTATGGCTACACCTTC.

V usage is TRBV9 and J usage is TRBJ1-1, with 8 positions matching TRBD1. V was clipped by 4 bases and J by 1 base; unmatched bases: 9. The germline gives CDR1 SGDLS, CDR2 YYNGEE. This CDR3 has 16 residues. In nucleotides, the CDR3 is TGTGCCAGCAGCCCTCGGACAGGGTTCGGGAACACTGAAGCTTTCTTT. Protein: CASSPRTGFGNTEAFF.

The sample holds a few counts of this clonotype. The rearrangement links TRBV12-3 or TRBV12-4 to TRBJ1-1; possibly TRBD1 for D (5 bases). This CDR3 has 13 residues. The V and J ends lost 3 bases and 10 bases respectively, with 15 bases between them. In nucleotides, the CDR3 is TGTGCCAGCAGTTTCGGGGGACGGGTTGCAGCTTTCTTT. The encoded protein is CASSFGGRVAAFF.

Of note for this clonotype: The junction differs from germline at one of its ends, possibly a read error. The chain recombines TRBV12-3 or TRBV12-4 with TRBJ2-1; TRBD2 agrees at 8 bases. The CDR3 is made up of 18 amino acids. CDR3 sequence (DNA): TGTGCCAGCAGTTTCTATAAGCGGGGGCCTCCCTCCTACAATGGGCAGTTCTTC. It is translated as CASSFYKRGPPSYNGQFF.

The chain carries TRBV5-1 and TRBJ2-1; tentatively, D is TRBD2 (5 bases). Trimming removed 3 bases at V and 4 bases at J, with 11 bases between. The CDR3 runs 14 residues. The germline V gene encodes CDR1 SGHRS and CDR2 YFSETQ. The CDR3 DNA follows: TGCGCCAGCAGCTCTGGACTGGAATACAATGAGCAGTTCTTC. It encodes CASSSGLEYNEQFF.

This clonotype showed up many times. V usage is TRBV7-2 and J usage is TRBJ2-3; 9 nucleotides align to TRBD1. J was trimmed by 6 bases and V by 3 bases; bases with no gene match: 4. Per germline, CDR1 SGHTA and CDR2 FQGNSA. CDR3 size: 14 residues. DNA for the CDR3: TGTGCCAGCAGCTTGAGCGGGACAGGGGATACGCAGTATTTT. This encodes CASSLSGTGDTQYF. The variable domain in full, with the rest retrieved from reference TRBV7-2 and TRBJ2-3, is GAGVSQSPSNKVTEKGKDVELRCDPISGHTALYWYRQSLGQGLEFLIYFQGNSAPDKSGLPSDRFSAERTGGSVSTLTIQRTQQEDSAVYLCASSLSGTGDTQYFGPGTRLTVL.

This clonotype was observed a handful of times. The chain has TRBV6-4 and TRBJ1-2, with a weak D call TRBD1 (5 bases). The CDR3 is 14 amino acids. Germline CDR1 is MRHNA and CDR2 is SNTAGT. The V gene lost 6 bases and the J gene lost 4 bases, with 15 bases spanning the gap. This chain's CDR3 is CASSPGPGSYGYTF. The CDR3 DNA reads as TGTGCCAGCAGCCCGGGGCCGGGTAGCTATGGCTACACCTTC.

The gene calls are TRBV10-1 and TRBJ2-3, with D tentatively TRBD2 (7 bases). This CDR3 is built from 15 residues. The germline V and J ends were trimmed by 7 bases and 2 bases, with 16 bases remaining between them. Germline CDR1 WNHNN, CDR2 SYGVQD (reference sequence). CDR3 in amino acids: CASNPGRGATDTQYF. CDR3 sequence (DNA): TGCGCCAGCAATCCGGGACGGGGGGCCACAGATACGCAGTATTTT.

This chain links TRBV6-5 with TRBJ2-1; 7 bases fit TRBD2. The CDR3 is 16 residues long. The germline V gene encodes CDR1 MNHEY and CDR2 SVGAGI. Trimming cost V 6 bases and J 7 bases; bases outside gene matches: 15. The CDR3 spells CASSRGEPERTNEQFF. The CDR3 DNA is TGTGCCAGCAGCCGGGGGGAGCCCGAGAGGACTAATGAGCAGTTCTTC.

A few counts support this clonotype. The chain carries TRBV4-1 and TRBJ2-7; D unclear. Germline CDR1 MGHRA, CDR2 YSYEKL. The CDR3 extends over 18 amino acids. V was pared by 1 base and J by 0 bases, with 19 bases between. This chain's CDR3 is CASSQGPGDSDFSYEQYF. DNA for the CDR3: TGCGCCAGCAGCCAAGGGCCCGGCGACTCAGACTTCTCCTACGAGCAGTACTTC.

The genes are TRBV6-5 and TRBJ2-7; D gene unclear. The CDR3 contains 12 residues. CDR1 is MNHEY and CDR2 is SVGAGI in the germline V gene. Trimming left V 10 bases short and J 5 bases short, with 15 bases between. This chain's CDR3 is CATTNGWDEQYF. The CDR3 DNA reads as TGTGCCACAACGAACGGGTGGGACGAGCAGTACTTC.

This clonotype came up a few times. V gene TRBV12-3 or TRBV12-4 combines with J gene TRBJ2-4, with 10 bases aligning to TRBD2. Trimming at V came to 6 bases and at J to 4 bases, leaving 3 bases not matched to a gene. This CDR3 region has 14 residues. CDR3 protein: CASRVAGGKNIQYF. DNA of the CDR3: TGTGCCAGCAGGGTAGCGGGGGGAAAAAACATTCAGTACTTC.

This clonotype turned up a few times. V is TRBV4-1 and J is TRBJ2-7; D might be TRBD1 (5 bases). The germline V gene encodes CDR1 MGHRA and CDR2 YSYEKL. V was shortened by 0 bases and J by 0 bases, with 9 bases between the two germline ends. This CDR3 contains 15 residues. The CDR3 DNA follows: TGCGCCAGCAGCCAAGATTCAGGGCCCTCCTACGAGCAGTACTTC. Residues: CASSQDSGPSYEQYF.

A note on this clonotype: An end of the junction does not agree with germline; a read error may underlie this. V and J are TRBV28 and TRBJ2-7; TRBD1 is a possible D gene (6 bases). The V gene's germline CDR1 is MDHEN and CDR2 SYDVKM. The length of the CDR3 is 16 residues. DNA for the CDR3: TGTGCCTGCAGTTCCGCCGGGACACGGGTTTGGAGCGAGCAGTACTTC. Protein: CACSSAGTRVWSEQYF.

The V gene is TRBV20-1, the J gene TRBJ1-1; 9 bases agree with TRBD1. Unmatched junction bases numbered 8, after V lost 0 bases and J lost 6 bases. CDR1 is DFQATT and CDR2 is SNEGSKA in the germline V gene (reference sequence). This CDR3 spans 15 amino acids. Written as DNA, the CDR3 is TGCAGTGCTAGAGATGTCGGGGACAGGGTGGCTGAAGCTTTCTTT. It codes for CSARDVGDRVAEAFF.

This clonotype was detected only a few times. This chain links TRBV6-1 with TRBJ2-1; the D gene could be TRBD1 or TRBD2 (5 bases each). V was shortened by 5 bases and J by 4 bases, with 24 bases between the two germline ends. The germline V gene has CDR1 MNHNS and CDR2 SASEGT. The CDR3 has 18 amino acids. CDR3 nucleotide sequence: TGTGCCAGCAGTCCGCCGCGCCGGGGCTCGTCGGGTTACAATGAGCAGTTCTTC. Amino acid sequence: CASSPPRRGSSGYNEQFF.

The rearrangement uses TRBV20-1 and TRBJ2-3; no definite D call. This CDR3 spans 11 amino acids. From germline, CDR1 is DFQATT and CDR2 SNEGSKA (reference sequence). Trimming removed 6 bases at V and 4 bases at J, with 8 bases between. The CDR3 here is CSAHLADTQYF. The CDR3 bases are TGCAGTGCCCACCTAGCAGATACGCAGTATTTT.

This clonotype turned up a few times. V usage is TRBV5-1 and J usage is TRBJ2-3; 7 nucleotides match TRBD2. CDR1 and CDR2 (germline): SGHRS, YFSETQ. V lost 4 bases and J lost 6; bases outside the gene matches: 11. The CDR3 consists of 15 residues. The CDR3 region has the DNA TGCGCCAGCAGCAGGGCTAGCGGAGCAGGTGATACGCAGTATTTT. Translation: CASSRASGAGDTQYF.

This clonotype has only a few counts. The J gene is TRBJ2-7, the V gene TRBV4-2; D gene uncertain. The CDR3 loop spans 14 amino acids. Trimming left V 1 base short and J 2 bases short, with 9 bases between. CDR1 LGHNA and CDR2 YNFKEQ come from the germline V gene. The CDR3 sequence is CASSQGVGTYEQYF. The CDR3 DNA is TGTGCCAGCAGCCAAGGCGTGGGAACCTACGAGCAGTACTTC.

The chain has TRBV7-9 and TRBJ2-7; tentative D call: TRBD2 (5 bases). This CDR3 comprises 15 residues. The V and J ends lost 2 bases and 5 bases respectively, with 16 bases between them. Germline assignment: CDR1 SEHNR and CDR2 FQNEAQ (reference sequence). The CDR3 protein is CASSLLGLTEDEQYF. Written as DNA, the CDR3 is TGTGCCAGCAGCTTACTCGGCCTAACGGAGGACGAGCAGTACTTC.

The chain couples TRBV9 to TRBJ1-1; D is unresolved. The CDR3 spans 15 residues. CDR1 and CDR2 from the germline V gene are SGDLS and YYNGEE. With 0 bases removed from V and 7 bases from J, the gap between germline ends came to 16 bases. The CDR3 loop reads CASSVVVGNEREAFF. The CDR3 DNA sequence: TGTGCCAGCAGCGTAGTAGTGGGGAATGAGCGTGAAGCTTTCTTT.

This clonotype was detected many times. This rearrangement joins TRBV6-1 to TRBJ1-5; no firm D call. Germline CDR1 reads MNHNS; CDR2 reads SASEGT. This CDR3 has 15 residues. Trimming removed 4 bases at V and 1 base at J, with 11 bases between. The CDR3 DNA reads as TGTGCCAGCAGTGTAATCCTACAGAGCAATCAGCCCCAGCATTTT. Translating it yields CASSVILQSNQPQHF.

In regard to this clonotype: At one of its ends the junction is not consistent with the germline gene, which may arise from a read error. The rearrangement joins TRBV7-7 to TRBJ2-6, with D perhaps being TRBD1 or TRBD2 (6 bases each). The germline V gene has CDR1 SSHAT and CDR2 FNYEAQ (reference sequence). CDR3 length equals 17 residues. For the CDR3, the DNA is TGTGCTAGCAGCTTAGGGGGGCTCATCTCCGGGGCCAACGTCCTGACTTTC. Translating it yields CASSLGGLISGANVLTF.

V and J are TRBV30 and TRBJ2-3; TRBD2 aligns across 8 bases. Germline values: CDR1 GTSNPN, CDR2 SVGIG (reference sequence). With V trimmed by 6 bases and J by 3 bases, 8 bases remained unmatched. The CDR3 has 14 residues. CDR3 loop: CACQTGLGTDTQYF. CDR3 DNA: TGTGCCTGCCAAACGGGACTAGGTACAGATACGCAGTATTTT.

This clonotype has a handful of counts. The chain has TRBV20-1 and TRBJ2-5; 10 nucleotides line up with TRBD2. This CDR3 spans 14 amino acids. V shed 6 bases and J 0 bases; nucleotides not matched to a gene: 4. The germline V gene encodes CDR1 DFQATT and CDR2 SNEGSKA (reference sequence). CDR3 sequence: CSATGLADQETQYF. The CDR3 coding sequence is TGCAGTGCCACCGGACTAGCGGACCAAGAGACCCAGTACTTC.

This chain connects TRBV10-3 to TRBJ2-1; 9 positions match TRBD2. With 3 bases clipped from V and 6 bases from J, the junction kept 3 bases outside the gene matches. Per germline, CDR1 ENHRY and CDR2 SYGVKD. This CDR3 spans 14 amino acids. The CDR3 DNA sequence: TGTGCCATCAGTGAACCTAGCGGGATCAATGAGCAGTTCTTC. Translating it yields CAISEPSGINEQFF.

This clonotype was seen a handful of times. The V call is TRBV12-3 or TRBV12-4, the J call TRBJ2-3, with 11 positions matching TRBD2. CDR3 size: 15 residues. Trimming took 5 bases from V and 1 from J; bases not matched to a gene: 2. CDR3 region: CASSHSGGGTDTQYF. The CDR3 nucleotides are TGTGCCAGCAGTCATAGCGGGGGGGGCACAGATACGCAGTATTTT.

The CDR3: CASSQTTGFGYTF. The CDR3 bases are TGTGCCAGCAGCCAGACAACAGGGTTTGGCTACACCTTC. The chain recombines TRBV14 with TRBJ1-2, with a weak D call TRBD1 (6 bases). Germline CDR1 reads SGHDN; CDR2 reads FVKESK. Trimming shortened V by 3 bases and J by 7 bases, and 12 bases separated the two germline ends. The CDR3 has 13 residues. Variable domain in full (rest from reference TRBV14 and TRBJ1-2): EAGVTQFPSHSVIEKGQTVTLRCDPISGHDNLYWYRRVMGKEIKFLLHFVKESKQDESGMPNNRFLAERTGGTYSTLKVQPAELEDSGVYFCASSQTTGFGYTFGSGTRLTVV.

This clonotype was counted only a few times. The rearrangement uses TRBV29-1 and TRBJ1-1; D unresolved. V lost 4 bases and J 0 bases, leaving 6 bases between the germline ends. Germline CDR1 and CDR2: SQVTM and ANQGSEA. The CDR3 covers 12 residues. Here the CDR3 DNA reads TGCAGCGTTGGAACACTGAACACTGAAGCTTTCTTT. Translated: CSVGTLNTEAFF.

This clonotype was observed a handful of times. The V gene is TRBV2, the J gene TRBJ1-6; tentative D call: TRBD1 (6 bases). The CDR3 is 18 amino acids. The V end was cut by 4 bases, the J end by 0 bases, with 16 bases between. Germline lookup yields CDR1 SNHLY and CDR2 FYNNEI. The CDR3 sequence is CASSALGDISSYNSPLHF. The CDR3 bases are TGTGCCAGCAGTGCTCTTGGGGACATCTCCTCCTATAATTCACCCCTCCACTTT.